This entry lists 9 T cell receptor beta chains sequenced from one sample in a study of T cells after posttransplantation cyclophosphamide. The table came from immunoSEQ multiplex PCR; TCRdb's copy has only in-frame clones and leaves some out. Listed here are some 40,000 clones without any singletons, the top ten holding roughly 2.3%. Sequences were obtained from PBMCs. These receptors were taken from a man in his forties in good health, CMV-negative, and a related stem cell transplant donor.

This clone was detected ten times or more. At one end, the junction sequence differs from germline, possibly due to a read error. The V call is TRBV9, the J call TRBJ1-5; 8 nucleotides agree with TRBD1. This CDR3 region has 16 residues. CDR1 SGDLS and CDR2 YYNGEE come from the germline V gene. The CDR3 spells CANSRSPGGSNQPQHF. In DNA, the CDR3 is TGTGCCAACAGCCGCTCGCCAGGGGGCAGCAATCAGCCCCAGCATTTT. The complete variable domain, with remaining parts taken from reference TRBV9 and TRBJ1-5, reads DSGVTQTPKHLITATGQRVTLRCSPRSGDLSVYWYQQSLDQGLQFLIQYYNGEERAKGNILERFSAQQFPDLHSELNLSSLELGDSALYFCANSRSPGGSNQPQHFGDGTRLSIL.

Many counts were recorded for this clone. The V call is TRBV6-6, the J call TRBJ1-1; TRBD1 agrees at 10 bases. Unmatched junction bases numbered 3, after V lost 0 bases and J lost 11 bases. The CDR3 length is 13 residues. Per germline, CDR1 MNHNY and CDR2 SVGAGI (reference sequence). CDR3 loop: CASSYSTGGAAFF. The CDR3 bases are TGTGCCAGCAGTTACTCGACAGGGGGCGCGGCTTTCTTT.

The J gene is TRBJ2-1, the V gene TRBV9; D unclear. The CDR3 extends over 14 amino acids. Trimming cost V 0 bases and J 4 bases, with 8 bases left between them. Germline CDR1 reads SGDLS; CDR2 reads YYNGEE. The CDR3 DNA sequence: TGTGCCAGCAGCGTAGATCCAGGTTACAATGAGCAGTTCTTC. This translates into CASSVDPGYNEQFF.

This clone was observed many times. The rearrangement uses TRBV19 and TRBJ2-7, with TRBD1 identical over 10 bases. Losses at the gene ends were 6 bases for V and 4 bases for J; bases not matched to a gene: 9. CDR1 is LNHDA, CDR2 SQIVND, per germline (reference sequence). The CDR3 is made up of 15 amino acids. In DNA, the CDR3 is TGTGCCAGTAGGACTTGGACAGGGGGTAGATACGAGCAGTACTTC. Its translation is CASRTWTGGRYEQYF. The full variable domain, rest sourced from reference TRBV19 and TRBJ2-7, is DGGITQSPKYLFRKEGQNVTLSCEQNLNHDAMYWYRQDPGQGLRLIYYSQIVNDFQKGDIAEGYSVSREKKESFPLTVTSAQKNPTAFYLCASRTWTGGRYEQYFGPGTRLTVT.

The sample holds many counts of this clone. The chain has TRBV9 and TRBJ2-1; 10 nucleotides agree with TRBD1. V shed 0 bases, J shed 6 bases, and the junction held 3 bases outside the gene matches. The V gene's germline CDR1 is SGDLS and CDR2 YYNGEE. The CDR3 has 15 amino acids. This CDR3 reads CASSVDGQGVNEQFF. In nucleotides, the CDR3 is TGTGCCAGCAGCGTAGACGGACAGGGGGTCAATGAGCAGTTCTTC.

In this sample, this clone turned up many times. The chain combines TRBV19 with TRBJ1-5; the D gene is possibly TRBD1 (5 bases). V lost 2 bases, J lost 7 bases, and 9 bases lay in between. CDR3 length: 13 residues. Germline V gene sequence: CDR1 LNHDA, CDR2 SQIVND (reference sequence). The CDR3 is CASSIWGEQPQHF. CDR3 nucleotides: TGTGCCAGTAGTATATGGGGGGAACAGCCCCAGCATTTT.

This clone was counted ten times or more. The chain uses TRBV14 and TRBJ1-1; 8 bases map to TRBD1. The CDR3 runs to 15 residues. Germline CDR1 is SGHDN and CDR2 is FVKESK. The ends lost 2 bases at V and 4 bases at J; junction bases unmatched: 6. The CDR3 region has the DNA TGTGCCAGCAGCCAACAGGGGGCGGTGGGCACTGAAGCTTTCTTT. Its translation: CASSQQGAVGTEAFF.

In its sample, this clone was seen many times. The chain joins TRBV9 to TRBJ2-6; possible D gene TRBD2, 7 bases. The length of the CDR3 is 18 residues. Germline V gene lookup returns CDR1 SGDLS and CDR2 YYNGEE. The V gene lost 4 bases and the J gene lost 0 bases, with 17 bases spanning the gap. The CDR3 loop is CASSSLGGALSGANVLTF. Here the CDR3 DNA reads TGTGCCAGCAGCTCCCTGGGGGGGGCACTCTCTGGGGCCAACGTCCTGACTTTC.

This rearrangement joins TRBV5-1 to TRBJ2-3; 10 nucleotides line up with TRBD2. The CDR3 contains 18 residues. J gave up 3 bases and V 4 bases, and 14 bases lay outside the gene matches. The germline V gene encodes CDR1 SGHRS and CDR2 YFSETQ. CDR3 sequence reads: CASSRGLAGEGVTDTQYF. The CDR3 nucleotides are TGCGCCAGCAGCCGGGGGCTAGCGGGAGAGGGGGTAACAGATACGCAGTATTTT. The complete variable domain, with remaining parts taken from reference TRBV5-1 and TRBJ2-3, reads KAGVTQTPRYLIKTRGQQVTLSCSPISGHRSVSWYQQTPGQGLQFLFEYFSETQRNKGNFPGRFSGRQFSNSRSEMNVSTLELGDSALYLCASSRGLAGEGVTDTQYFGPGTRLTVL.